The 26 T cell receptor beta chains below were found in one sample sequenced in a study of blood T cell repertoires in COVID-19. Assay used: immunoSEQ multiplex PCR; TCRdb lists only in-frame clones, some missing. The sample yields more than 350,000 clones, 75% to 90% seen once. The sequenced sample was PBMCs or T cells enriched from blood (not recorded which). The source is a man aged 18 to 35 who had recovered from COVID-19.

The rearrangement joins TRBV6-2 or TRBV6-3 to TRBJ2-3, with TRBD2 matching 10 bases. CDR1 is MNHEY, CDR2 SVGEGT, per germline. V shed 6 bases and J 1 base; nucleotides not matched to a gene: 7. This CDR3 has 16 residues. The CDR3 DNA is TGTGCCAGCAGCCTAGCGGGGGCTTGGGGCACAGATACGCAGTATTTT. Translating it yields CASSLAGAWGTDTQYF.

This chain uses TRBV9 with TRBJ2-1; 13 bases are shared with TRBD2. The CDR3 is 18 residues long. Germline V CDR1 and CDR2: SGDLS, YYNGEE. V lost 2 bases, J lost 3 bases, and 8 bases stayed unmatched. The CDR3 region is CASSVGTSGAVFYNEQFF. In DNA form, the CDR3 reads TGTGCCAGCAGCGTCGGGACTAGCGGGGCTGTCTTCTACAATGAGCAGTTCTTC.

The chain combines TRBV19 with TRBJ1-5, with TRBD1 as a possible D gene (5 bases). CDR3 length equals 14 residues. In germline, CDR1 is LNHDA, CDR2 SQIVND (reference sequence). V lost 1 base and J 5 bases, leaving 9 bases between the germline ends. In DNA form, the CDR3 reads TGTGCCAGTAGTATAGGCAGGGATGATCAGCCCCAGCATTTT. It is translated as CASSIGRDDQPQHF.

V usage is TRBV18 and J usage is TRBJ1-3, with TRBD1 identical over 8 bases. Germline values: CDR1 KGHSH, CDR2 LQKENI. This CDR3 contains 15 residues. V lost 3 bases to trimming and J lost 2 bases; unmatched junction nucleotides: 3. This CDR3 reads CASSPDRAAGNTIYF. CDR3 in DNA: TGTGCCAGCTCACCGGACAGGGCTGCTGGAAACACCATATATTTT.

V gene TRBV4-1 combines with J gene TRBJ2-5, with a weak D call TRBD2 (5 bases). V lost 1 base, J lost 10 bases, and 10 bases lay in between. The CDR3 contains 12 residues. In germline, CDR1 is MGHRA, CDR2 YSYEKL. The CDR3 region has the DNA TGCGCCAGCAGCCAAGGAGGACTGGGCCAGTACTTC. It yields the protein CASSQGGLGQYF.

The rearrangement uses TRBV19 and TRBJ1-2; D remains ambiguous. This CDR3 region has 15 residues. Germline V lookup: CDR1 LNHDA, CDR2 SQIVND (reference sequence). V lost 3 bases to trimming and J lost 6 bases, with 17 bases between them. DNA for the CDR3: TGTGCCAGTAGTATTCCCACTATTTCCATCGATGGCTACACCTTC. This encodes CASSIPTISIDGYTF.

This sequence joins TRBV7-2 and TRBJ1-4; TRBD1 agrees at 7 bases. V lost 8 bases to trimming and J lost 5 bases; unmatched junction nucleotides: 11. The CDR3 totals 15 residues. Looked up from germline, CDR1 is SGHTA and CDR2 is FQGNSA. The CDR3 loop reads CASRPPGQINEKLFF. CDR3 nucleotides: TGTGCCAGCCGCCCCCCGGGACAGATAAATGAAAAACTGTTTTTT.

The chain has TRBV10-1 and TRBJ2-2; D is unresolved. The CDR3 totals 15 residues. V was trimmed by 3 bases and J by 2 bases, leaving 10 bases between them. The germline gives CDR1 WNHNN, CDR2 SYGVQD (reference sequence). The CDR3 bases are TGCGCCAGCAGTGAAAGAACAGATAACACCGGGGAGCTGTTTTTT. It codes for CASSERTDNTGELFF.

CDR3 nucleotide sequence: TGTGCCAGCAGCCAAGATATCGGGGGGAGCAATCAGCCCCAGCATTTT. Protein product: CASSQDIGGSNQPQHF. The chain couples TRBV3-1 (or the pseudogene TRBV3-2) to TRBJ1-5, with D possibly TRBD1 on 5 matching bases. The CDR3 is 16 amino acids. Germline V gene data show CDR1 as LGHDT and CDR2 as YNNKEL (reference sequence). V lost 0 bases and J 1 base, leaving 10 bases between the germline ends.

The DNA for the CDR3 is TGTGCCAGCAGCCAAGGGCCGGGAGCAGAAATAGACACCATATATTTT. It specifies CASSQGPGAEIDTIYF. J is TRBJ1-3 and V is TRBV4-2, with unresolved D. The germline V and J ends were trimmed by 1 base and 8 bases, with 18 bases remaining between them. The CDR3 extends over 16 amino acids. Germline assignment: CDR1 LGHNA and CDR2 YNFKEQ.

This rearrangement joins TRBV7-9 to TRBJ1-5; 7 bases agree with TRBD1. V trimming: 4 bases; J trimming: 8 bases; junction bases outside the gene matches: 8. CDR3 size: 14 residues. Germline CDR1 is SEHNR and CDR2 is FQNEAQ (reference sequence). The DNA for the CDR3 is TGTGCCAGCAGCTCCCTCGACAGGGTGAAGCCCCAGCATTTT. This encodes CASSSLDRVKPQHF.

The gene calls are TRBV29-1 and TRBJ1-5; TRBD1 agrees at 9 bases. V shed 4 bases, J shed 1 base, and the junction held 11 bases outside the gene matches. CDR3 length equals 17 residues. The germline V gene has CDR1 SQVTM and CDR2 ANQGSEA. The DNA for the CDR3 is TGCAGCGTTGCCCCTAATCCGGGACAGGGCAGCAATCAGCCCCAGCATTTT. Its protein is CSVAPNPGQGSNQPQHF.

This chain uses TRBV7-2 with TRBJ2-2, with 16 bases lining up with TRBD2. This CDR3 spans 16 amino acids. Germline V gene lookup returns CDR1 SGHTA and CDR2 FQGNSA. Losses at the gene ends were 5 bases for V and 7 bases for J; bases not matched to a gene: 4. CDR3 sequence reads: CASSLGTSGRVGELFF. The DNA for the CDR3 is TGTGCCAGCAGCCTGGGGACTAGCGGGAGGGTCGGGGAGCTGTTTTTT.

This chain joins TRBV6-5 and TRBJ2-3; a possible D gene is TRBD2 (5 bases). Germline V lookup: CDR1 MNHEY, CDR2 SVGAGI. This CDR3 is 14 amino acids long. V lost 10 bases and J 0 bases, leaving 14 bases between the germline ends. The CDR3 region is CATRPGLSTDTQYF. CDR3 bases: TGTGCCACCCGCCCTGGACTGAGCACAGATACGCAGTATTTT.

In this sample, this clone turned up once. This chain links TRBV7-3 with TRBJ2-3; 7 nucleotides match TRBD1. Germline CDR1 and CDR2: SGHTA and FQGTGA. Germline trimming cut 5 bases from V and 4 bases from J; bases unmatched to any gene: 9. The CDR3 has 15 amino acids. CDR3 amino acids: CASSTQGMGADTQYF. DNA for the CDR3: TGTGCCAGCAGCACACAGGGGATGGGAGCAGATACGCAGTATTTT.

The rearrangement uses TRBV9 and TRBJ2-5; 9 bases map to TRBD1. V trimming: 0 bases; J trimming: 7 bases; junction bases outside the gene matches: 4. The CDR3 extends over 14 amino acids. CDR1 and CDR2 from the germline V gene are SGDLS and YYNGEE. In DNA, the CDR3 is TGTGCCAGCAGCGTAGAAGGGACAGGGACGACCCAGTACTTC. Protein: CASSVEGTGTTQYF.

This chain links TRBV3-1 (or the pseudogene TRBV3-2) with TRBJ1-5; D call uncertain. Trimming pared 0 bases from V and 3 bases from J, leaving 9 bases between. The CDR3 runs 15 residues. Per germline, CDR1 LGHDT and CDR2 YNNKEL (reference sequence). The CDR3 sequence: CASSQDTSPNQPQHF. CDR3 nucleotides: TGTGCCAGCAGCCAAGATACGAGTCCCAATCAGCCCCAGCATTTT.

This clone was detected only once. The chain is built from TRBV11-2 and TRBJ2-7; 7 nucleotides align to TRBD2. Per the germline V gene, CDR1 is SGHAT and CDR2 is FQNNGV. This CDR3 is 15 amino acids long. V gave up 4 bases and J gave up 0 bases; unmatched junction bases: 6. CDR3 in DNA: TGTGCCAGCAGCTCCCTAGCGGATTACTCCTACGAGCAGTACTTC. Its protein product is CASSSLADYSYEQYF.

V is TRBV9 and J is TRBJ2-3, with 9 bases matching TRBD2. J lost 6 bases, V lost 0 bases, and 8 bases had no gene match. The CDR3 has 16 residues. CDR1 and CDR2 (germline): SGDLS, YYNGEE. In DNA form, the CDR3 reads TGTGCCAGCAGCGTAGCTGGCGGGGGGGCTGGGGATACGCAGTATTTT. Protein: CASSVAGGGAGDTQYF.

The genes are TRBV7-2 and TRBJ1-2, with 8 bases that match TRBD1. This CDR3 comprises 16 residues. After removal of 0 bases from V and 4 bases from J, the junction contained 7 bases not matched to a gene. In germline, CDR1 is SGHTA, CDR2 FQGNSA. CDR3 DNA sequence: TGTGCCAGCAGCTTAGCGGGGACAGGAGGACGCTATGGCTACACCTTC. Protein sequence: CASSLAGTGGRYGYTF.

The gene calls are TRBV5-4 and TRBJ2-5; D may be TRBD2 (5 bases). CDR1 and CDR2 (germline): SGHNT, YYREEE (reference sequence). The length of the CDR3 is 14 residues. The V end lost 0 bases, the J end lost 7 bases, and 13 bases lay between the germline ends. DNA of the CDR3: TGTGCCAGCAGCTTGGGGGTGGCGGCGGGGACCCAGTACTTC. Protein: CASSLGVAAGTQYF.

The table lists this clone with a count of one. V gene TRBV18 combines with J gene TRBJ2-6; D not certain. Germline CDR1 reads KGHSH; CDR2 reads LQKENI. The CDR3 loop spans 15 amino acids. V gave up 6 bases and J gave up 3 bases, with 12 bases separating them. DNA for the CDR3: TGTGCCAGCTCCACAGACGCAAGTGGGGCCAACGTCCTGACTTTC. This codes for CASSTDASGANVLTF.

The chain joins TRBV3-1 (or the pseudogene TRBV3-2) to TRBJ1-1; D is perhaps TRBD1 (6 bases). The CDR3 sequence is 14 residues long. V gave up 4 bases and J gave up 0 bases, with 9 bases separating them. CDR1 LGHDT and CDR2 YNNKEL come from the germline V gene (reference sequence). For the CDR3, the DNA is TGTGCCAGCAGCCTAGGGACACTGAACACTGAAGCTTTCTTT. Its translation: CASSLGTLNTEAFF.

The chain couples TRBV6-6 to TRBJ2-2, with TRBD2 identical over 7 bases. The V and J ends lost 5 bases and 0 bases, in that order; junction bases with no gene match: 9. CDR1 and CDR2 from the germline V gene are MNHNY and SVGAGI (reference sequence). This CDR3 is 17 amino acids long. The CDR3 here is CASSPLYRGANTGELFF. In DNA form, the CDR3 reads TGTGCCAGCAGTCCCCTCTATCGGGGGGCGAACACCGGGGAGCTGTTTTTT.

J is TRBJ1-2 and V is TRBV7-9; 8 nucleotides line up with TRBD1. CDR3 length: 16 residues. V lost 6 bases to trimming and J lost 2 bases; unmatched junction nucleotides: 11. Per germline, CDR1 SEHNR and CDR2 FQNEAQ (reference sequence). The CDR3: CASSSDRQGMNYGYTF. Written as DNA, the CDR3 is TGTGCCAGCAGTTCCGATAGACAGGGGATGAACTATGGCTACACCTTC.

V and J are TRBV19 and TRBJ2-1; 9 nucleotides align to TRBD1. The CDR3 length is 17 residues. Per the germline V gene, CDR1 is LNHDA and CDR2 is SQIVND (reference sequence). Trimming removed 6 bases from V and 0 bases from J; junction bases left unmatched: 9. This CDR3 is CASSRSTGGLSYNEQFF. As DNA, the CDR3 is TGTGCCAGTAGCCGATCGACAGGGGGTCTCTCCTACAATGAGCAGTTCTTC.